This T cell receptor (beta chain) comes out of a study of blood T cells in healthy people across ages (dated by TCRdb to between 2014 and 2017). About the full investigation: In model experiments, roughly one uniquely barcoded TCR beta cDNA molecule per two T cells was captured by template switching. Donors of different ages were randomly distributed across sequencing lanes to avoid experimental bias. The study analyzed two additional independent replicas of 1 million unique cDNA reads from the same blood draw for two donors, one aged 18 to 29 and one aged 80 or older. The donors were split into four age groups: young (average 16 years), middle-aged (about 40), aged (approximately 60) and long-lived (approximately 80). Using deep sequencing normalized with unique cDNA molecular identifiers, the study measured how TCR beta repertoire diversity changes with age.

The research as a whole found: Donor CMV infection status was unknown, potentially confounding age-related changes in expanded clonotypes. Conclusive comparison of naive and antigen-experienced compartments was prevented by the profiling of bulk unsorted PBMCs. As age increased, observed TCR beta diversity per million T cells dropped in a roughly linear way, and a significant reduction was already evident by age 40. There was a strong correlation between observed TCR beta diversity and the percentage of naive T cells measured by flow cytometry. The long-lived group showed more naive CD4+ T cells, fewer expanded clones and increased TCR diversity than the aged group, suggesting age selection. Estimates of total diversity based on one million sequenced T cells were regarded as lower bounds and as underestimates.

In this sample, this clonotype turned up many times. Its recognized antigen is unknown. Base qualities are not recorded, but no much larger clone differs from it by a single base. V is clipped by 3 bases and J by 5 bases, and the sequence between their germline boundaries is 8 bases long. From cysteine to phenylalanine, the CDR3 is 13 amino acids long. CDR3 DNA is the only sequence kept; it has 39 bases, read in frame from the first base. The 39 donors, aged roughly 6 to 95 years, were systemically healthy Caucasian individuals from Russia. About 9.1 milliliters of peripheral blood were collected from each donor into EDTA-treated Vacutainer tubes. Ficoll-Paque density-gradient centrifugation was used to isolate PBMCs, with at least 6 million obtained per sample. Trizol reagent was used to extract total RNA from PBMCs, with at least 5.5 micrograms per sample. The percentages of naive CD45RAhigh/CD27high T cells were determined by flow cytometry on a PBMC aliquot from every donor.

The protocol used for the library was 5' RACE. Sequenced using an Illumina HiSeq 2500. A second PCR of about 7 to 12 cycles was run with a J-beta primer mix and a sample-barcoded 5' primer. Each TCR beta cDNA molecule received a unique molecular identifier from a template-switch 5' adaptor carrying 12 random nucleotides. At least 2.5 million CDR3-containing paired-end reads were obtained from each sample. All of the RNA was converted into first-strand cDNA using the Mint cDNA synthesis kit, with a TRBC-specific oligonucleotide serving as the primer. Following uracil-DNA glycosylase treatment, all cDNA underwent a first 18-cycle PCR with the universal primers M1SS and BC2_uni_R. The published analysis was carried out like this. Each sample was normalized by randomly selecting 1 million high-quality reads, each carrying a distinct molecular identifier. Reads with shared molecular identifiers were discarded instead of being binned into consensus sequences. CDR3 identification, clonotype clustering and error correction used MiTCR with a Q25 quality threshold and the strictest error-elimination algorithm. Lower-bound total TCR beta diversity was estimated with a nonparametric unseen species model using Euler transformation. TCRdb trimmed the raw reads at Q25, called clones with MiXCR and kept productive beta chains. Each entry is one CDR3 protein sequence, shown with its most common DNA and genes. TCRdb's processing, not the authors', yielded these V and J calls. Within this sample are some 880,000 distinct CDR3 sequences, with roughly 34% of them counted one time only. 10% to 15% of the sample rests with the top ten.

This receptor was identified in a man aged 18 to 35 in good health. The rearrangement joined TRBV12-3 or TRBV12-4 to TRBJ2-1; the D region is possibly TRBD1 or TRBD2, each matching across 5 bases. Sequencing was carried out using blood. The encoded CDR3 is CASSFGTDNEQFF. The DNA sequence is as follows: TGTGCCAGCAGTTTCGGGACCGACAATGAGCAGTTCTTC.